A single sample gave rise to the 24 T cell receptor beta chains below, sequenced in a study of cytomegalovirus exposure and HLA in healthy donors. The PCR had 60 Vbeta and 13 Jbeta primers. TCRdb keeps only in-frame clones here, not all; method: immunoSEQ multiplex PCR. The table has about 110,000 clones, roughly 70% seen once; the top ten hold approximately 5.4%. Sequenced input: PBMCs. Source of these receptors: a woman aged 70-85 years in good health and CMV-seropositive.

The CDR3 loop reads CASSQRGQAQETQYF. CDR3 nucleotides: TGTGCCAGCAGCCAGAGGGGACAGGCACAAGAGACCCAGTACTTC. The chain recombines TRBV7-9 with TRBJ2-5; 8 bases map to TRBD1. Germline trimming cut 5 bases from V and 2 bases from J; bases unmatched to any gene: 7. CDR3 length: 15 amino acids. Germline CDR1 reads SEHNR; CDR2 reads FQNEAQ (reference sequence).

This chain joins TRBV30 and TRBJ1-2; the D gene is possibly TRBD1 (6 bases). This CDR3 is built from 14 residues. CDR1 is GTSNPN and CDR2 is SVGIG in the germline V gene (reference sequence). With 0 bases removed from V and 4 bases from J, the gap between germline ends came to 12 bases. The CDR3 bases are TGTGCCTGGAGTGTGCCAGGGGCGTTCTATGGCTACACCTTC. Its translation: CAWSVPGAFYGYTF.

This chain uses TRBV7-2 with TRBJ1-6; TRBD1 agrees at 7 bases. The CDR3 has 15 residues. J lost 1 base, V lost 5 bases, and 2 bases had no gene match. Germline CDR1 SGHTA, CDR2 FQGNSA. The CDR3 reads CASSPGGSYNSPLHF. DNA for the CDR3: TGTGCCAGCAGCCCAGGGGGTTCCTATAATTCACCCCTCCACTTT.

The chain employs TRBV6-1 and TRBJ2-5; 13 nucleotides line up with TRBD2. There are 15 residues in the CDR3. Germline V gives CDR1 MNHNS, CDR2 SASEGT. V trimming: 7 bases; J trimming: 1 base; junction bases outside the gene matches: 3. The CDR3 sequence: CASKGLAGSQETQYF. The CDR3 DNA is TGTGCCAGCAAGGGACTAGCGGGGTCCCAAGAGACCCAGTACTTC.

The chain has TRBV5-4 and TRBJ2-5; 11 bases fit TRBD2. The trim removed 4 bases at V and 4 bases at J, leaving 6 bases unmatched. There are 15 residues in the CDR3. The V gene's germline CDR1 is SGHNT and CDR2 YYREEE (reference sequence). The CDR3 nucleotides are TGTGCCAGCAGCGTCACTAGCGGGAGACGAGAGACCCAGTACTTC. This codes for CASSVTSGRRETQYF.

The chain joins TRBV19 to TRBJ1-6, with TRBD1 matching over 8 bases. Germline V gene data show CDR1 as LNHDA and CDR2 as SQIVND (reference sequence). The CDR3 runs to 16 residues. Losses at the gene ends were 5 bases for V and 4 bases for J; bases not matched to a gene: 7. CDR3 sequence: CASSSRDRGYNSPLHF. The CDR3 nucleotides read TGTGCCAGTAGTTCTCGCGACAGGGGTTATAATTCACCCCTCCACTTT.

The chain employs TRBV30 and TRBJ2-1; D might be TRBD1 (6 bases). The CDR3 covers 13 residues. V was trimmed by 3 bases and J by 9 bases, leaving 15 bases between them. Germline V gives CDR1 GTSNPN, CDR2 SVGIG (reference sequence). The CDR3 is CAWSARDTAEQFF. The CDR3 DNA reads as TGTGCCTGGAGCGCTCGGGACACAGCTGAGCAGTTCTTC.

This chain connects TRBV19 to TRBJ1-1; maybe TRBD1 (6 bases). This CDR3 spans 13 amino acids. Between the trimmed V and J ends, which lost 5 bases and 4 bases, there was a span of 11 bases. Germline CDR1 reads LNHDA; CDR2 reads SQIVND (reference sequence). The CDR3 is CASSVQGTTEAFF. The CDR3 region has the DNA TGTGCCAGTAGTGTTCAGGGGACCACTGAAGCTTTCTTT. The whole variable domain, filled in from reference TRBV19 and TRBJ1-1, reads DGGITQSPKYLFRKEGQNVTLSCEQNLNHDAMYWYRQDPGQGLRLIYYSQIVNDFQKGDIAEGYSVSREKKESFPLTVTSAQKNPTAFYLCASSVQGTTEAFFGQGTRLTVV.

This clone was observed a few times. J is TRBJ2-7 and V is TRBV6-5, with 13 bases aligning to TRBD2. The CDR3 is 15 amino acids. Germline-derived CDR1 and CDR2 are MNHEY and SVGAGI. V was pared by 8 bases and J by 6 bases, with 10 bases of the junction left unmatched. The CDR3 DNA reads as TGTGCCAGCTCCCCCGGACTAGCGGGGGTTATCGAGCAGTACTTC. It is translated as CASSPGLAGVIEQYF.

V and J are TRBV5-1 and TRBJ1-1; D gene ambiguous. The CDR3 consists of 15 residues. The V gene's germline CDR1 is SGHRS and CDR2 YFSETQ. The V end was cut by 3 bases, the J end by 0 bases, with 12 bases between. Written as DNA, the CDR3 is TGCGCCAGCAGCTCGCGTTCTATCATGAACACTGAAGCTTTCTTT. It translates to CASSSRSIMNTEAFF.

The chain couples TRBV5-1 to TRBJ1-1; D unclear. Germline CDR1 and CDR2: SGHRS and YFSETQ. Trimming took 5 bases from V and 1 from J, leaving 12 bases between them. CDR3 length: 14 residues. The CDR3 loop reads CASSFLSQNTEAFF. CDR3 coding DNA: TGCGCCAGCAGTTTTTTGAGCCAGAACACTGAAGCTTTCTTT.

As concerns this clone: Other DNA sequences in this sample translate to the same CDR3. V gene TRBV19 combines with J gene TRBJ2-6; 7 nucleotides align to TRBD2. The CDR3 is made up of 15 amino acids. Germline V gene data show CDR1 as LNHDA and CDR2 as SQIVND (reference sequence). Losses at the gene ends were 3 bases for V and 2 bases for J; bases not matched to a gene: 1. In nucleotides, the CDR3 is TGTGCCAGTAGTATTGGGGGGGCTGGGGCCAACGTCCTGACTTTC. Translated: CASSIGGAGANVLTF.

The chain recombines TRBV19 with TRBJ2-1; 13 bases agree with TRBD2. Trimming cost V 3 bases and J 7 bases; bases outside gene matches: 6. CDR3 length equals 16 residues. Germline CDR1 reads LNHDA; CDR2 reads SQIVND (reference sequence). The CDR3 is CASSMGTSGDWNEQFF. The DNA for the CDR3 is TGTGCCAGTAGTATGGGGACTAGCGGGGATTGGAATGAGCAGTTCTTC.

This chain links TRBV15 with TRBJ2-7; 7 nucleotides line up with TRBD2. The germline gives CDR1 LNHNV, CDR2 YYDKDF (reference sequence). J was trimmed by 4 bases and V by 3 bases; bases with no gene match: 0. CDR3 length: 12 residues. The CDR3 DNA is TGTGCCACCAGCAGGGGGGGGTACGAGCAGTACTTC. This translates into CATSRGGYEQYF.

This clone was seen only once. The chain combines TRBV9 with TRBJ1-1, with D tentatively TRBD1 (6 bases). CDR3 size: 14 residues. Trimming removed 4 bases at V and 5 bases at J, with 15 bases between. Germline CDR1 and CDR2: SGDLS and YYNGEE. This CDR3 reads CASSLPFRGTEAFF. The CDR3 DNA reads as TGTGCCAGCAGCCTCCCCTTTAGGGGGACTGAAGCTTTCTTT.

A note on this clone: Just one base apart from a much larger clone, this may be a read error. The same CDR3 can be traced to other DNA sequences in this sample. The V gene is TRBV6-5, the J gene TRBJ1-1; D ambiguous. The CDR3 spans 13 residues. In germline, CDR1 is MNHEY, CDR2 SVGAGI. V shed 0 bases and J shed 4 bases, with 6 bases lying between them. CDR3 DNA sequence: TGTGCCAGCAGTTACTCGGGAGGCACTGAAGCTTTCTTT. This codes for CASSYSGGTEAFF.

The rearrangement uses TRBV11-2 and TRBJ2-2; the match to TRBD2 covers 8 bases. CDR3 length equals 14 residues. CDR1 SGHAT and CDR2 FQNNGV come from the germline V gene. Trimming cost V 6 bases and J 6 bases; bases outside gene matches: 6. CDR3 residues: CASRPTSVAGELFF. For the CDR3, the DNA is TGTGCCAGCAGACCGACTAGCGTTGCCGGGGAGCTGTTTTTT. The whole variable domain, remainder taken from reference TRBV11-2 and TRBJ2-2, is EAGVAQSPRYKIIEKRQSVAFWCNPISGHATLYWYQQILGQGPKLLIQFQNNGVVDDSQLPKDRFSAERLKGVDSTLKIQPAKLEDSAVYLCASRPTSVAGELFFGEGSRLTVL.

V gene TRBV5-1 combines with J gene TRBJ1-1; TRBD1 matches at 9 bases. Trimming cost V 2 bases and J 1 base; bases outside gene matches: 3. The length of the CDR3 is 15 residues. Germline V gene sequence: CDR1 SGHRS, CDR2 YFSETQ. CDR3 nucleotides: TGCGCCAGCAGCTTTACGGGACAGGGGAACACTGAAGCTTTCTTT. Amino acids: CASSFTGQGNTEAFF.

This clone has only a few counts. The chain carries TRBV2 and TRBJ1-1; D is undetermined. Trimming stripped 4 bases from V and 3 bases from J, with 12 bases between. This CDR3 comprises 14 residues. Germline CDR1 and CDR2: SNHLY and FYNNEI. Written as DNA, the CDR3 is TGTGCCAGCAGTGCTTTAGAATCGGACACTGAAGCTTTCTTT. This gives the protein CASSALESDTEAFF.

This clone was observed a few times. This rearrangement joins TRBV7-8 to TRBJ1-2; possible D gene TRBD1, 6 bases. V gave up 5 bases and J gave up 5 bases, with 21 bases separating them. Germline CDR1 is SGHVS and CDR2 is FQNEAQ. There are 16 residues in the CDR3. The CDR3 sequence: CASSVEATGLSYGYTF. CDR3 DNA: TGTGCCAGCAGCGTAGAGGCTACAGGGCTGAGTTATGGCTACACCTTC.

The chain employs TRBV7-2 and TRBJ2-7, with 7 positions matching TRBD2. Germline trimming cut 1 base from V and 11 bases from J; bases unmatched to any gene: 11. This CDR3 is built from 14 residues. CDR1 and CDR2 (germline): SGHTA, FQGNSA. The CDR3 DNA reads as TGTGCCAGCAGCTTAGATCCCGGGGCGGGGGAGAAGTACTTC. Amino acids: CASSLDPGAGEKYF.

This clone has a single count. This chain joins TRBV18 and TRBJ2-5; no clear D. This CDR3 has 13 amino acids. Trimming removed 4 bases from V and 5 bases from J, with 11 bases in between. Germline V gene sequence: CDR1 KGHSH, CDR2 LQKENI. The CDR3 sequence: CASSQSELETQYF. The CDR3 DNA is TGTGCCAGCTCACAATCTGAACTGGAGACCCAGTACTTC.

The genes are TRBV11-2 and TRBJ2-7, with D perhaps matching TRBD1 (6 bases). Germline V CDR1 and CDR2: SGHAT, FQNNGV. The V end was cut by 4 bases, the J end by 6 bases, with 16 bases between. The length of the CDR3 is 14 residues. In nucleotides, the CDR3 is TGTGCCAGCAGCTCGAGGACAGTGGCCTTCGAGCAGTACTTC. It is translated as CASSSRTVAFEQYF.

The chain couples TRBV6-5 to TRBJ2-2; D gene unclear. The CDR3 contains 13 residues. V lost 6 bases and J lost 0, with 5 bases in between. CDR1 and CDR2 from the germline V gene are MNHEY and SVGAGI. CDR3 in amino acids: CASRAANTGELFF. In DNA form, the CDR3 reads TGTGCCAGCAGGGCAGCGAACACCGGGGAGCTGTTTTTT.